These 12 T cell receptor beta chains originate from one sample sequenced in a study of OX40 agonist ivuxolimab in advanced cancers. Sequenced by immunoSEQ multiplex PCR; TCRdb stores in-frame clones only, minus some. The sample has over 45,000 clones, around four fifths seen once; the top ten hold about 4.8%. This specimen consisted of CD4+ or CD8+ T cells sorted from blood, obtained in a trial of the OX40 agonist ivuxolimab. These receptors all come from an adult with an advanced solid tumor such as melanoma, head and neck, liver or kidney cancer.

This rearrangement joins TRBV19 to TRBJ2-5; 9 nucleotides match TRBD1. The ends lost 5 bases at V and 1 base at J; junction bases unmatched: 5. Germline CDR1 LNHDA, CDR2 SQIVND (reference sequence). The CDR3 is made up of 15 amino acids. In DNA form, the CDR3 reads TGTGCCAGTAGTTCAGAACAGGGGGCCCAAGAGACCCAGTACTTC. This gives the protein CASSSEQGAQETQYF.

The chain couples TRBV15 to TRBJ1-4, with no clear D. The germline V gene has CDR1 LNHNV and CDR2 YYDKDF (reference sequence). CDR3 length: 16 residues. With 0 bases removed from V and 7 bases from J, the gap between germline ends came to 15 bases. The CDR3 DNA follows: TGTGCCACCAGCAGAGAATCCGGGAGGGCCCGTGAAAAACTGTTTTTT. Residues: CATSRESGRAREKLFF.

The chain has TRBV7-9 and TRBJ1-1, with D hard to call. The CDR3 loop spans 13 amino acids. Germline V gene data show CDR1 as SEHNR and CDR2 as FQNEAQ (reference sequence). Trimming cost V 11 bases and J 1 base, with 14 bases left between them. CDR3 sequence (DNA): TGTGCCCTCGAGCTTGTAGCGAACACTGAAGCTTTCTTT. This sequence encodes CALELVANTEAFF.

The chain combines TRBV6-6 with TRBJ1-4; 9 bases map to TRBD1. Losses at the gene ends were 2 bases for V and 8 bases for J; bases not matched to a gene: 6. The CDR3 covers 15 residues. CDR1 and CDR2 from the germline V gene are MNHNY and SVGAGI (reference sequence). The CDR3 nucleotides read TGTGCCAGCAGTTACAGCGGACAGGGGAGCGAAAAACTGTTTTTT. Amino acid sequence: CASSYSGQGSEKLFF.

This sequence joins TRBV2 and TRBJ1-5, with 9 bases fitting TRBD1. The CDR3 runs 14 residues. Losses at the gene ends were 6 bases for V and 3 bases for J; bases not matched to a gene: 3. Germline lookup yields CDR1 SNHLY and CDR2 FYNNEI. The CDR3 reads CASRGDRDNQPQHF. The CDR3 nucleotides read TGTGCCAGCAGAGGGGACAGGGACAATCAGCCCCAGCATTTT.

The chain combines TRBV2 with TRBJ1-5; D remains unclear. The CDR3 contains 11 residues. V lost 8 bases, J lost 10 bases, and 12 bases lay in between. From germline, CDR1 is SNHLY and CDR2 FYNNEI. The CDR3 sequence is CASATVGPQHF. CDR3 nucleotides: TGTGCCAGCGCAACCGTGGGTCCCCAGCATTTT.

The V and J genes are TRBV6-1 and TRBJ1-3, with unresolved D. V was clipped by 6 bases and J by 1 base, with 10 bases between them. Per the germline V gene, CDR1 is MNHNS and CDR2 is SASEGT. The CDR3 is 14 amino acids. CDR3 sequence reads: CASSNSDSGNTIYF. CDR3 bases: TGTGCCAGCAGCAACAGTGATTCTGGAAACACCATATATTTT.

The chain is built from TRBV2 and TRBJ1-1, with 7 nucleotides matching TRBD1. Germline assignment: CDR1 SNHLY and CDR2 FYNNEI. V lost 8 bases and J lost 7; bases outside the gene matches: 16. This CDR3 spans 15 amino acids. This chain's CDR3 is CASQTPGQVGREAFF. DNA for the CDR3: TGTGCCAGCCAGACCCCAGGACAGGTGGGGCGTGAAGCTTTCTTT.

This chain links TRBV5-1 with TRBJ2-1; 10 bases line up with TRBD2. Looked up from germline, CDR1 is SGHRS and CDR2 is YFSETQ. The ends lost 4 bases at V and 4 bases at J; junction bases unmatched: 11. The CDR3 loop spans 17 amino acids. Written as DNA, the CDR3 is TGCGCCAGCAGCCCTACGCAGACTAGCGGGTCATACAATGAGCAGTTCTTC. Its translation is CASSPTQTSGSYNEQFF.

The genes are TRBV27 and TRBJ2-7; tentatively, D is TRBD1 (5 bases). Trimming cost V 7 bases and J 3 bases, with 13 bases left between them. CDR3 length equals 13 residues. CDR1 and CDR2 from the germline V gene are MNHEY and SMNVEV (reference sequence). The CDR3 loop reads CASTWGRDYEQYF. For the CDR3, the DNA is TGTGCCAGCACCTGGGGCAGGGACTACGAGCAGTACTTC.

The chain joins TRBV7-8 to TRBJ2-1; 12 positions agree with TRBD2. V trimming: 4 bases; J trimming: 3 bases; junction bases outside the gene matches: 1. Germline V gene sequence: CDR1 SGHVS, CDR2 FQNEAQ. The CDR3 runs to 15 residues. CDR3 loop: CASSSSGGVYNEQFF. The DNA for the CDR3 is TGTGCCAGCAGCTCTAGCGGGGGGGTCTACAATGAGCAGTTCTTC.

V usage is TRBV7-2 and J usage is TRBJ2-1; 10 bases align to TRBD2. The CDR3 is 15 amino acids. Germline values: CDR1 SGHTA, CDR2 FQGNSA. The junction had 6 bases not matched to a gene; V was cut back by 2 bases and J by 8 bases. This chain's CDR3 is CASSLLGTSEHEQFF. CDR3 coding DNA: TGTGCCAGCAGCTTACTCGGGACTAGCGAGCATGAGCAGTTCTTC.